This TCR beta chain emerged from a study of cytomegalovirus exposure and HLA in healthy donors. The data were produced by immunoSEQ multiplex PCR, yet TCRdb's version contains in-frame clones alone and is incomplete. The sample comprises about 130,000 clones, approximately 94% of which are singletons, and 1.7% rests with the top ten. This receptor was taken from a young man in good health and CMV-seronegative. The sample was PBMCs.

CDR3 in amino acids: CASSYGARYTF. The CDR3 nucleotides read TGTGCCAGCAGTTACGGGGCCCGCTACACCTTC. This rearrangement joins TRBV6-5 to TRBJ1-2, with a weak D call TRBD1 (5 bases). CDR1 is MNHEY, CDR2 SVGAGI, per germline. This CDR3 comprises 11 residues. V was trimmed by 2 bases and J by 9 bases, leaving 7 bases between them.